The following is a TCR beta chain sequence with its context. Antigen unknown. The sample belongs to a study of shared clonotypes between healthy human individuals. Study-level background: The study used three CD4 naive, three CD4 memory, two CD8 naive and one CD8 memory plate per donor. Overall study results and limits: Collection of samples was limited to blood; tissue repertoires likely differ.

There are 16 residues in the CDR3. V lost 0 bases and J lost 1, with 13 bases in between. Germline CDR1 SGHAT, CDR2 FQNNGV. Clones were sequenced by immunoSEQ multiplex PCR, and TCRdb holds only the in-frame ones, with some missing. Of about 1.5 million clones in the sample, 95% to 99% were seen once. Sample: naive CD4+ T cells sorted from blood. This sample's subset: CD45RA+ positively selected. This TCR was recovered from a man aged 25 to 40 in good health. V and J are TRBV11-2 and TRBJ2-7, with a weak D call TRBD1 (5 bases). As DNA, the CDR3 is TGTGCCAGCAGCTTAGATTCAGGGAAGCGATCCTACGAGCAGTACTTC. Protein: CASSLDSGKRSYEQYF.